This T cell receptor (beta chain) came from a study of T cell clonality in common variable immunodeficiency. Findings of the study overall: Fewer deletions and N-nucleotide insertions were reportedly seen in common variable immunodeficiency TCR beta sequences.

This table comes from immunoSEQ multiplex PCR, and its TCRdb copy is limited to in-frame clones, with some not included. This repertoire holds some 19,000 clones, and none appear only once. The CDR3 has 13 amino acids. The germline V and J ends were trimmed by 1 base and 7 bases, with 8 bases remaining between them. Germline lookup yields CDR1 SGHTA and CDR2 FQGNSA. In the case of this clone: Its target is unknown. The read ends 3 residues early relative to the CDR3; the germline J gene fills the gap.

The genes are TRBV7-2 and TRBJ1-5, with D possibly being TRBD1 (5 bases). The sample was peripheral blood mononuclear cells. The sequence derives from a human donor with common variable immunodeficiency. The sequenced CDR3 bases are TGTGCCAGCAGCTTAGAGGGGCACCAGCCC. It is translated as CASSLEGHQP. The full CDR3 reads CASSLEGHQPQHF. Full variable domain (remainder filled in from reference TRBV7-2 and TRBJ1-5): GAGVSQSPSNKVTEKGKDVELRCDPISGHTALYWYRQSLGQGLEFLIYFQGNSAPDKSGLPSDRFSAERTGGSVSTLTIQRTQQEDSAVYLCASSLEGHQPQHFGDGTRLSIL.